These 9 T cell receptor beta chains originate from one sample sequenced in a study of response to subunit inactivated influenza vaccine. One entry per CDR3 protein, called by TCRdb with MiXCR from the RT-PCR reads. The sample contains hundreds of thousands of distinct CDR3 sequences, approximately 14% of which appear only once. Sequencing used PBMCs from blood, obtained less than 15 days before vaccination. These receptors came from a man aged 50 to 59 who received an inactivated influenza vaccine.

The CDR3 DNA reads as TGTGCCAGTAGTCATAGTAGGACAGTTTTTGTCTCTGGGGCCAACGTCCTGACTTTC. The encoded protein is CASSHSRTVFVSGANVLTF. This chain connects TRBV19 to TRBJ2-6; a weak D match, TRBD1 (6 bases). The CDR3 covers 19 residues. The ends were cut back, 5 bases at V and 0 bases at J, with 20 bases in the middle. Germline CDR1 reads LNHDA; CDR2 reads SQIVND (reference sequence).

The chain recombines TRBV6-1 with TRBJ2-5, with 8 bases aligning to TRBD2. Unmatched junction bases numbered 11, after V lost 6 bases and J lost 5 bases. Looked up from germline, CDR1 is MNHNS and CDR2 is SASEGT. The CDR3 length is 15 residues. Here the CDR3 DNA reads TGTGCCAGCAGAAGCCCGGGGGGGGGCCGGGAGACCCAGTACTTC. Its translation is CASRSPGGGRETQYF.

This clonotype was seen a few times. The rearrangement links TRBV27 to TRBJ2-7; weak D call: TRBD2 (6 bases). In germline, CDR1 is MNHEY, CDR2 SMNVEV (reference sequence). The CDR3 loop spans 15 amino acids. V was pared by 2 bases and J by 2 bases, with 13 bases between. The CDR3 DNA reads as TGTGCCAGCAGTTTAAAGTCTAGCGTAACCTACGAGCAGTACTTC. Translating gives CASSLKSSVTYEQYF.

J is TRBJ2-3 and V is TRBV5-1, with D possibly matching TRBD2 (6 bases). The CDR3 extends over 17 amino acids. Germline-derived CDR1 and CDR2 are SGHRS and YFSETQ. Between the trimmed V and J ends, which lost 3 bases and 1 base, there was a span of 18 bases. CDR3 sequence reads: CASSWAKEGRGTDTQYF. The CDR3, as DNA: TGCGCCAGCAGCTGGGCGAAGGAGGGGCGAGGCACAGATACGCAGTATTTT.

The table lists this clonotype with a few counts. The V call is TRBV20-1, the J call TRBJ2-5; tentative D call: TRBD2 (6 bases). Germline lookup yields CDR1 DFQATT and CDR2 SNEGSKA (reference sequence). V lost 3 bases and J 4 bases, leaving 12 bases between the germline ends. This CDR3 comprises 13 residues. This chain's CDR3 is CSASFGTPETQYF. The CDR3 DNA reads as TGCAGTGCTAGTTTCGGGACTCCAGAGACCCAGTACTTC.

This clonotype was observed a handful of times. The chain carries TRBV4-2 and TRBJ2-1; weak D call: TRBD2 (6 bases). The V and J ends lost 2 bases and 2 bases respectively, with 13 bases between them. This CDR3 contains 16 residues. CDR1 is LGHNA, CDR2 YNFKEQ, per germline. The CDR3 here is CASSQFRDLPYNEQFF. The CDR3 DNA reads as TGTGCCAGCAGCCAATTCCGGGACTTACCCTACAATGAGCAGTTCTTC.

The rearrangement uses TRBV30 and TRBJ2-5; no reliable D call. The CDR3 is 11 amino acids. Germline CDR1 and CDR2: GTSNPN and SVGIG (reference sequence). Between the trimmed V and J ends, which lost 0 bases and 6 bases, there was a span of 5 bases. CDR3 amino acids: CAWSVMKTQYF. CDR3 nucleotides: TGTGCCTGGAGTGTAATGAAGACCCAGTACTTC.

V usage is TRBV5-1 and J usage is TRBJ2-1, with D possibly matching TRBD1 (7 bases). CDR1 is SGHRS and CDR2 is YFSETQ in the germline V gene. The V end was cut by 4 bases, the J end by 0 bases, with 8 bases between. The CDR3 extends over 14 amino acids. This CDR3 reads CASSQGGSYNEQFF. CDR3 coding DNA: TGCGCCAGCAGCCAGGGGGGCTCCTACAATGAGCAGTTCTTC.

V is TRBV6-2 or TRBV6-3 and J is TRBJ2-3; 8 bases align to TRBD2. This CDR3 has 18 residues. J was trimmed by 2 bases and V by 2 bases; bases with no gene match: 12. Germline V CDR1 and CDR2: MNHEY, SVGEGT. The CDR3 bases are TGTGCCAGCAGTTACGGGGGCCTTAGGCGGGGGGACACAGATACGCAGTATTTT. Its translation: CASSYGGLRRGDTDTQYF.